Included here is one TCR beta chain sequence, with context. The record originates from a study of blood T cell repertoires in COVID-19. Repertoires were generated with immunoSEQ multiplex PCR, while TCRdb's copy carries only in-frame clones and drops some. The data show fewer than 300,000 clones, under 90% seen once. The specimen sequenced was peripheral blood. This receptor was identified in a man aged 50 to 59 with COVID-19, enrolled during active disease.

The CDR3 bases are TGTGCCAGCAGCTCGCCCCCAGGAGATACGCAGTATTTT. It translates to CASSSPPGDTQYF. The rearrangement uses TRBV11-3 and TRBJ2-3; D not resolved. The ends were cut back, 4 bases at V and 5 bases at J, with 10 bases in the middle. Germline CDR1 is SGHNT and CDR2 is YENEEA. The CDR3 consists of 13 residues.